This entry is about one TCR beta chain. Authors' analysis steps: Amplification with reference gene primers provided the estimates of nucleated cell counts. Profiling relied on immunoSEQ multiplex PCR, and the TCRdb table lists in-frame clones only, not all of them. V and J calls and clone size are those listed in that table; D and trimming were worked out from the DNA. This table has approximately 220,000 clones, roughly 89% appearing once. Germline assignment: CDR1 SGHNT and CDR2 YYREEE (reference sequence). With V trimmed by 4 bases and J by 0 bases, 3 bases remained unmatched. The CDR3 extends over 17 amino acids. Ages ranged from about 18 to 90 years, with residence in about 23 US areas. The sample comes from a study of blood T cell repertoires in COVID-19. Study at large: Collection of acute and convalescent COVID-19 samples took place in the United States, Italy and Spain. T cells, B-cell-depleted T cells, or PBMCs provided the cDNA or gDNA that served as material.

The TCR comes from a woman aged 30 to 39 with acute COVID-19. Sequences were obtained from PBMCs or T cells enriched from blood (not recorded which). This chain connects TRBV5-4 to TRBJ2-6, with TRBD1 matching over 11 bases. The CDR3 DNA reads TGTGCCAGCAGCGGCGGACAGGGGGCCTCTGGGGCCAACGTCCTGACTTTC. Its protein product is CASSGGQGASGANVLTF.